This T cell receptor (beta chain) was recovered during a study of breast tumors, draining lymph nodes, adjacent tissues. Axillary draining lymph nodes of breast cancer patients supplied the node samples. This clonotype was seen at least ten times. What it binds is unknown. Findings of the study overall: The lymph node origin of tumor T cells was framed as consistent with a hypothesis, not demonstrated.

Each CDR3 protein gets one entry after TCRdb re-called the multiplex PCR reads with MiXCR. The sample contains approximately 100,000 distinct CDR3 sequences, 21% of which appear only once. The TCR comes from a female donor with breast cancer. Some clones in this sample may be carry-over from other donors' samples. The specimen was axillary lymph node tissue.

CDR3 region: CASSVIRLYEQYF. CDR3 nucleotides: TGTGCCAGCAGCGTGATCAGGTTATACGAGCAGTACTTC. This chain uses TRBV9 with TRBJ2-7, with no clear D. Trimming removed 2 bases at V and 4 bases at J, with 10 bases between. From germline, CDR1 is SGDLS and CDR2 YYNGEE. There are 13 residues in the CDR3.